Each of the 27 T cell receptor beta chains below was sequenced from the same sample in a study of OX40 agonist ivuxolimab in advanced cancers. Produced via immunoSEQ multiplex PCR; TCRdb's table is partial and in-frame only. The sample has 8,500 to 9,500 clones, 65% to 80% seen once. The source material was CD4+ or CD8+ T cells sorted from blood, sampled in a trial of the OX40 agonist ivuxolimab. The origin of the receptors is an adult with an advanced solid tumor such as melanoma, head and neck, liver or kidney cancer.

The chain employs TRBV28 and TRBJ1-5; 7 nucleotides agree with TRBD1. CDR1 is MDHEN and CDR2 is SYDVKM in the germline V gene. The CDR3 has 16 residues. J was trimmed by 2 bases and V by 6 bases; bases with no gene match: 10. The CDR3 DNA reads TGTGCCAGCAGCCCTAACAGGGGATTCGGCAATCAGCCCCAGCATTTT. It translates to CASSPNRGFGNQPQHF.

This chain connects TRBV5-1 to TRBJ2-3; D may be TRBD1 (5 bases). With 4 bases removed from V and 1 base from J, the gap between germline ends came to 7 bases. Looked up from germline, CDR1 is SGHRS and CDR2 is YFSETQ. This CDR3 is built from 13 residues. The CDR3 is CASSQGGTDTQYF. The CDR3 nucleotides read TGCGCCAGCAGCCAAGGGGGCACAGATACGCAGTATTTT.

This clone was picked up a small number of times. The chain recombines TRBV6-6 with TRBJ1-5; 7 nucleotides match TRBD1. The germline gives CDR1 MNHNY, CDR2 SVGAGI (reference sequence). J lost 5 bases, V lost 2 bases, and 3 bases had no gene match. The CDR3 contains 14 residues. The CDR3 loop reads CASSYRDSYQPQHF. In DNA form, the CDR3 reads TGTGCCAGCAGTTACCGGGACAGTTATCAGCCCCAGCATTTT.

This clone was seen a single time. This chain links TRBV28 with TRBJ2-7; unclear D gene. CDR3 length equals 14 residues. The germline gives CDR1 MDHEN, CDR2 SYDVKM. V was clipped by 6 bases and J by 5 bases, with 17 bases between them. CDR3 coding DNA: TGTGCCAGCAGCTTACTCCTTGGTCGGCACGAGCAGTACTTC. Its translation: CASSLLLGRHEQYF.

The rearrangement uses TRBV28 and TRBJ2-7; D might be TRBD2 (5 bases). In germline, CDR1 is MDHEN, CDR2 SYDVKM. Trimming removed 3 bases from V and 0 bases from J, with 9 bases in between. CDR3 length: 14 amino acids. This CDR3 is CASSFEGYSYEQYF. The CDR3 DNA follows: TGTGCCAGCAGTTTCGAGGGTTACTCCTACGAGCAGTACTTC.

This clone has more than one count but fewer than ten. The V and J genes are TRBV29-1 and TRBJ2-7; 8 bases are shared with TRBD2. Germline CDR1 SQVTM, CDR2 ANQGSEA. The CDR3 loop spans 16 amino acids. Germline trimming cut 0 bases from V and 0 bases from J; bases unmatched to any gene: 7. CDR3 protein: CSVEDLKSGSSYEQYF. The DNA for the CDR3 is TGCAGCGTTGAAGATCTTAAGAGCGGGAGCTCCTACGAGCAGTACTTC.

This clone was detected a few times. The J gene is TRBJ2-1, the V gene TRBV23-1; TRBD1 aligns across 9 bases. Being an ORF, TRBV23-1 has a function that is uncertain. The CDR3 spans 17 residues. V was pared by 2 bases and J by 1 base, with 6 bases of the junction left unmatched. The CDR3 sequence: CASSQPHRGLSYNEQFF. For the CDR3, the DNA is TGCGCCAGCAGTCAACCGCACAGGGGGCTATCCTACAATGAGCAGTTCTTC.

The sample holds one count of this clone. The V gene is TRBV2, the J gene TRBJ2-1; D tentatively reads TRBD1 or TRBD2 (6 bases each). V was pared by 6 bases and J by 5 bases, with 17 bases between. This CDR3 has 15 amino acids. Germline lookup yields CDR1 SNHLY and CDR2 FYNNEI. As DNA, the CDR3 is TGTGCCAGCAGGAGGGACTCCGGGGGCCACAATGAGCAGTTCTTC. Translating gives CASRRDSGGHNEQFF.

CDR3 DNA sequence: TGTGCCAGCAGCCTCGCCCAGGGGCGGACGCAGTATTTT. It codes for CASSLAQGRTQYF. V gene TRBV5-6 combines with J gene TRBJ2-3; a weak D match, TRBD1 (6 bases). Trimming cost V 4 bases and J 9 bases, with 15 bases left between them. The length of the CDR3 is 13 residues. Germline-derived CDR1 and CDR2 are SGHDT and YYEEEE. Full variable domain (missing parts from reference TRBV5-6 and TRBJ2-3): DAGVTQSPTHLIKTRGQQVTLRCSPKSGHDTVSWYQQALGQGPQFIFQYYEEEERQRGNFPDRFSGHQFPNYSSELNVNALLLGDSALYLCASSLAQGRTQYFGPGTRLTVL.

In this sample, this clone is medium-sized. CDR3 region: CASSLLGGDLYEQFF. As DNA, the CDR3 is TGTGCCAGCAGTTTATTGGGCGGGGATCTTTATGAGCAGTTCTTC. The V gene is TRBV28, the J gene TRBJ2-1; D is perhaps TRBD2 (6 bases). CDR1 and CDR2 (germline): MDHEN, SYDVKM. CDR3 length: 15 residues. Trimming took 1 base from V and 8 from J, leaving 15 bases between them. The full variable domain, with the rest looked up from reference TRBV28 and TRBJ2-1, is DVKVTQSSRYLVKRTGEKVFLECVQDMDHENMFWYRQDPGLGLRLIYFSYDVKMKEKGDIPEGYSVSREKKERFSLILESASTNQTSMYLCASSLLGGDLYEQFFGPGTRLTVL.

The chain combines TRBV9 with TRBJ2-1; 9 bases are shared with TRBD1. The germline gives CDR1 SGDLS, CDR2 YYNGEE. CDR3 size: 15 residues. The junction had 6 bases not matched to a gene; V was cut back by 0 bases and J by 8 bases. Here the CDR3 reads CASSVVGQGFDEQFF. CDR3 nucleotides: TGTGCCAGCAGCGTAGTGGGACAGGGATTCGATGAGCAGTTCTTC.

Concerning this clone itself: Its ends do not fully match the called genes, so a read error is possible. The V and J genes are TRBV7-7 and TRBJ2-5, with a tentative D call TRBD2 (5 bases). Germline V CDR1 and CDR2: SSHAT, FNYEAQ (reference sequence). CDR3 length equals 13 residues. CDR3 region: CASSLRERETQYF. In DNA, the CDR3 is TGTGCTAGCAGCTTACGGGAAAGAGAGACCCAGTACTTC.

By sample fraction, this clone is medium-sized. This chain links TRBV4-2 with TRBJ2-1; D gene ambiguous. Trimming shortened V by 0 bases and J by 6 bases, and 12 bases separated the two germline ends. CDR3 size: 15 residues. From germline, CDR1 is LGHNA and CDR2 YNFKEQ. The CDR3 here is CASSQDDGSRNEQFF. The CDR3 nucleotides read TGTGCCAGCAGCCAAGATGATGGTAGCCGCAATGAGCAGTTCTTC.

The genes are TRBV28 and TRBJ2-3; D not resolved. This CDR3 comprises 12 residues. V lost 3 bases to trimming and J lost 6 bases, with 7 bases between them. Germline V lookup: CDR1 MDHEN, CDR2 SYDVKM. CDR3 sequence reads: CASSFYTDTQYF. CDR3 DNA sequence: TGTGCCAGCAGTTTCTATACGGATACGCAGTATTTT.

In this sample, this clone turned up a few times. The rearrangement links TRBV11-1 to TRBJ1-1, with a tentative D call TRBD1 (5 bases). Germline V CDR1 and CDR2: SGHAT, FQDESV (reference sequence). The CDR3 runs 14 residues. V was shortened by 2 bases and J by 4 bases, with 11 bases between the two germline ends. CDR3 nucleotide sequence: TGTGCCAGCAGCTTATGGGGGGACGGCACTGAAGCTTTCTTT. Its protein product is CASSLWGDGTEAFF.

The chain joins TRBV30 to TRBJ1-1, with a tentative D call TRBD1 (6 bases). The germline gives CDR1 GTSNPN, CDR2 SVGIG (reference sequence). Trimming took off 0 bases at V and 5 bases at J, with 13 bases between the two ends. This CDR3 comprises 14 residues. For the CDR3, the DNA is TGTGCCTGGAGTGTGGGACAATCGGGGACTGAAGCTTTCTTT. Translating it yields CAWSVGQSGTEAFF.

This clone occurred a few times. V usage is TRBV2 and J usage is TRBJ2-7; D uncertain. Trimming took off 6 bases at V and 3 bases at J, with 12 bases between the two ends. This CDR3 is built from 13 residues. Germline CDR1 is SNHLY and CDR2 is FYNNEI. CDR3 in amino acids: CASRKGLYYEQYF. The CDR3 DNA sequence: TGTGCCAGCAGAAAGGGCCTTTACTACGAGCAGTACTTC.

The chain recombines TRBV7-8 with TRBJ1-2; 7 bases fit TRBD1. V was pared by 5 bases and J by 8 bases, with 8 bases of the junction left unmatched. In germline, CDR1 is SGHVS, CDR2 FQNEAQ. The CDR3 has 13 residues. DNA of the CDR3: TGTGCCAGCAGCCCCGAGACAGGGTACGGCTACACCTTC. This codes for CASSPETGYGYTF.

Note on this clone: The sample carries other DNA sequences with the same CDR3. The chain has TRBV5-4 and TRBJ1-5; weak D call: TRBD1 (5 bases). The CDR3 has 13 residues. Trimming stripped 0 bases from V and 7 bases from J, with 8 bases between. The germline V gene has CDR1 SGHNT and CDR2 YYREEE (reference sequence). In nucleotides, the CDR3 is TGTGCCAGCAGCTTGGAAGGGGCCCAGCCCCAGCATTTT. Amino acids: CASSLEGAQPQHF. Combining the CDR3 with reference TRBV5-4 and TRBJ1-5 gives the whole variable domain ETGVTQSPTHLIKTRGQQVTLRCSSQSGHNTVSWYQQALGQGPQFIFQYYREEENGRGNFPPRFSGLQFPNYSSELNVNALELDDSALYLCASSLEGAQPQHFGDGTRLSIL.

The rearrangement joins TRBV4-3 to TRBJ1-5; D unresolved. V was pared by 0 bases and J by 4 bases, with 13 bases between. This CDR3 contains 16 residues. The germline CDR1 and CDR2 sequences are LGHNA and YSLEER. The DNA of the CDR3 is TGCGCCAGCAGCCAAGAGAGGTCTGGCGGTAATCAGCCCCAGCATTTT. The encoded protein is CASSQERSGGNQPQHF.

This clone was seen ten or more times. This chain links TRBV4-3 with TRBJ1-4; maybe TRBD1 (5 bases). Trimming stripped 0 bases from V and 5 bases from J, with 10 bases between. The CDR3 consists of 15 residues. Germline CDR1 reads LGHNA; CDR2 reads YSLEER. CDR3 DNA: TGCGCCAGCAGCCAAGACACAGGAAAAAATGAAAAACTGTTTTTT. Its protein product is CASSQDTGKNEKLFF.

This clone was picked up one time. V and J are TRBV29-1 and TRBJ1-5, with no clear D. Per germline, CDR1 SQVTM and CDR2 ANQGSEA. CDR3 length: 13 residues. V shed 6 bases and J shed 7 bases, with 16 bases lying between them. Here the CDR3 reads CSVGAEFGQPQHF. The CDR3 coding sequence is TGCAGCGTGGGCGCAGAGTTTGGACAGCCCCAGCATTTT. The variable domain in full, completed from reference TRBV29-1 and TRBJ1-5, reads SAVISQKPSRDICQRGTSLTIQCQVDSQVTMMFWYRQQPGQSLTLIATANQGSEATYESGFVIDKFPISRPNLTFSTLTVSNMSPEDSSIYLCSVGAEFGQPQHFGDGTRLSIL.

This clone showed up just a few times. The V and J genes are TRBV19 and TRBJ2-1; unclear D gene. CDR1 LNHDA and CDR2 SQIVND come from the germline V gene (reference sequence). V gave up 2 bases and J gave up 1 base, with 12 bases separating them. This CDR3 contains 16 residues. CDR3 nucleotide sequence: TGTGCCAGTAGTATATCGGGTGCTAGGTCCTACAATGAGCAGTTCTTC. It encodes CASSISGARSYNEQFF.

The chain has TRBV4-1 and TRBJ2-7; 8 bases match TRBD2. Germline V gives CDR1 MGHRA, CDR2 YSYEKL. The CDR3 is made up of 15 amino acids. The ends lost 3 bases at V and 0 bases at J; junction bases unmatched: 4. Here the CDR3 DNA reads TGCGCCAGCAGCCACTTAGCGGGACCCTCCTACGAGCAGTACTTC. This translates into CASSHLAGPSYEQYF.

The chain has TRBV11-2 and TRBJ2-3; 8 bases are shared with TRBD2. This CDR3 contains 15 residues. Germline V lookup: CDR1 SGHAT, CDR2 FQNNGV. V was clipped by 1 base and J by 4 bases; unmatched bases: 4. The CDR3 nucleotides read TGTGCCAGCAGCTTAGTAGCGGGATTTGCAGATACGCAGTATTTT. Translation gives CASSLVAGFADTQYF.

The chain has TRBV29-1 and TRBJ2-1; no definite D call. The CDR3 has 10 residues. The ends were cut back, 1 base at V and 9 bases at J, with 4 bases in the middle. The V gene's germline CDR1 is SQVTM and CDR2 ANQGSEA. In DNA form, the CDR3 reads TGCAGCGTTGAAGGTCCTGAGCAGTTCTTC. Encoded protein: CSVEGPEQFF.

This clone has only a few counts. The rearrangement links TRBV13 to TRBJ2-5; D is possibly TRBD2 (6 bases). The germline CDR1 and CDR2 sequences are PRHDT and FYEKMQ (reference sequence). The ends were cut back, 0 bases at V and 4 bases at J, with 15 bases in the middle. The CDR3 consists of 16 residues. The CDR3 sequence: CASSLGTSWSGETQYF. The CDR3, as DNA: TGTGCCAGCAGCTTAGGCACTAGCTGGTCGGGAGAGACCCAGTACTTC.